The 2 T cell receptor beta chains given below trace back to one sample, sequenced in a study of T cell clones after liver transplantation. Clones were read by immunoSEQ multiplex PCR, and TCRdb kept only the in-frame ones, dropping some. The table records more than 75,000 clones, 82% of them present only once. Here the sequenced sample was CD4+ T cells from blood, taken approximately 3.5 years after liver transplant. These receptors were obtained from a human patient who received a liver transplant. Some of these T cells may belong to the graft donor.

This clone was detected only a few times. The V gene is TRBV28, the J gene TRBJ1-3, with TRBD1 identical over 11 bases. Germline loops: CDR1 MDHEN, CDR2 SYDVKM. The CDR3 consists of 17 residues. Trimming took 3 bases from V and 3 from J; bases not matched to a gene: 7. The CDR3 DNA is TGTGCCAGCAGTTTCCGGACAGGGGGCTATATTGGAAACACCATATATTTT. Its protein product is CASSFRTGGYIGNTIYF.

The J gene is TRBJ2-5, the V gene TRBV29-1; D call uncertain. Deletions cut 4 bases from V and 2 bases from J, with 11 bases between. Germline CDR1 reads SQVTM; CDR2 reads ANQGSEA. This CDR3 has 13 residues. CDR3: CSVAQNYQETQYF. The CDR3 coding sequence is TGCAGCGTTGCTCAGAACTATCAAGAGACCCAGTACTTC.